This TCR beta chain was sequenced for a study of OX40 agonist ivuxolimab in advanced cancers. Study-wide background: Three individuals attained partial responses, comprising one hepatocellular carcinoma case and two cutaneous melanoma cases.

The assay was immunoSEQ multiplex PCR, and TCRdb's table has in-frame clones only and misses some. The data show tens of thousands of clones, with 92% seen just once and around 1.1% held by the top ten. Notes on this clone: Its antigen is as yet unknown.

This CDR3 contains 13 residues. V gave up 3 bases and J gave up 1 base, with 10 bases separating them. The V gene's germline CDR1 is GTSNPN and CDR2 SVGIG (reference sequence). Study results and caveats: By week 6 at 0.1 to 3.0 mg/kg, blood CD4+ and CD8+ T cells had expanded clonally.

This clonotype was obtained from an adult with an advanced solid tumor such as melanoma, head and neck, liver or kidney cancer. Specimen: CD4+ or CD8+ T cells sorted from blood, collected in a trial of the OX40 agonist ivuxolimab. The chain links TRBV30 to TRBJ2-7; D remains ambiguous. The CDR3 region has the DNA TGTGCCTGGAGGAGTTTGTGGTCCTACGAGCAGTACTTC. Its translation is CAWRSLWSYEQYF. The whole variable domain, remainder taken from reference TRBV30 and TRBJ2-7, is SQTIHQWPATLVQPVGSPLSLECTVEGTSNPNLYWYRQAAGRGLQLLFYSVGIGQISSEVPQNLSASRPQDRQFILSSKKLLLSDSGFYLCAWRSLWSYEQYFGPGTRLTVT.